The next 30 T cell receptor beta chains were all read from a single sample in a study of Graves' ophthalmopathy and Graves' hyperthyroidism (dated by TCRdb to between 2018 and 2020). Reads for this sample came from an Illumina HiSeq 2000. For repertoire sequencing, the TCR beta CDR3 regions were amplified from RNA transcripts. HTBI primers and the Qiagen OneStep RT-PCR kit were used in a first-round RT-PCR, which was followed by a second-round multiplex PCR, size selection and purification. TCRdb reprocessed the public reads (quality trimming at Q25 with fastp, clone calling with MiXCR) and kept in-frame beta chains. Rows are unified per CDR3 protein, each entry keeping the most common DNA and genes. Across this sample there are roughly 480,000 distinct CDR3 sequences, with approximately 15% seen only once. 9.5% to 10% of the sample belongs to the ten largest clones. Sequenced sample: blood. The source is a woman in her twenties or thirties with Graves' ophthalmopathy. Donor details come from another sample of the same person, matched by shared clones.

This clonotype came up many times. The V call is TRBV3-1, the J call TRBJ2-5; perhaps TRBD2 as D (7 bases). V was clipped by 3 bases and J by 5 bases, with 13 bases between them. CDR3 size: 14 residues. The germline gives CDR1 LGHDT, CDR2 YNNKEL (reference sequence). The CDR3 sequence: CASSHWEGEETQYF. DNA of the CDR3: TGTGCCAGCAGCCATTGGGAGGGGGAGGAGACCCAGTACTTC.

CDR3 region: CASSNPPGHQETQYF. DNA of the CDR3: TGTGCCAGCAGCAACCCACCGGGACACCAAGAGACCCAGTACTTC. The rearrangement joins TRBV3-1 to TRBJ2-5; D tentatively reads TRBD1 or TRBD2 (5 bases each). The CDR3 sequence is 15 residues long. Per germline, CDR1 LGHDT and CDR2 YNNKEL (reference sequence). The V and J ends lost 5 bases and 0 bases respectively, with 13 bases between them.

Many counts were recorded for this clonotype. The chain combines TRBV5-1 with TRBJ2-5; 9 bases align to TRBD2. This CDR3 spans 15 amino acids. Germline CDR1 reads SGHRS; CDR2 reads YFSETQ. J gave up 3 bases and V 2 bases, and 5 bases lay outside the gene matches. The CDR3 DNA reads TGCGCCAGCAGCTTCGGTAGCGGGGGTAAAGAGACCCAGTACTTC. It encodes CASSFGSGGKETQYF.

This rearrangement joins TRBV29-1 to TRBJ1-1; unclear D gene. Trimming took 7 bases from V and 3 from J, leaving 15 bases between them. This CDR3 comprises 13 residues. Germline V gene lookup returns CDR1 SQVTM and CDR2 ANQGSEA. The CDR3 nucleotides read TGCAGCGCCGACGGGGAATTTGACACTGAAGCTTTCTTT. It codes for CSADGEFDTEAFF.

This clonotype was seen at least ten times. The chain carries TRBV7-2 and TRBJ2-2, with TRBD1 matching 8 bases. Germline CDR1 SGHTA, CDR2 FQGNSA. With 4 bases clipped from V and 7 bases from J, the junction kept 8 bases outside the gene matches. This CDR3 comprises 15 residues. This chain's CDR3 is CASSWNRGTSGELFF. DNA for the CDR3: TGTGCCAGCAGCTGGAACAGGGGGACGAGCGGGGAGCTGTTTTTT. Supplemented by reference TRBV7-2 and TRBJ2-2, the full variable domain reads GAGVSQSPSNKVTEKGKDVELRCDPISGHTALYWYRQSLGQGLEFLIYFQGNSAPDKSGLPSDRFSAERTGGSVSTLTIQRTQQEDSAVYLCASSWNRGTSGELFFGEGSRLTVL.

This clonotype has a count of ten or more. V is TRBV7-2 and J is TRBJ2-7, with 9 positions matching TRBD2. Germline V CDR1 and CDR2: SGHTA, FQGNSA. J gave up 1 base and V 5 bases, and 6 bases lay outside the gene matches. The CDR3 runs to 15 residues. The DNA of the CDR3 is TGTGCCAGCAGCCCCCGGCGGGGGGGGTCCTACGAGCAGTACTTC. The encoded protein is CASSPRRGGSYEQYF.

The J gene is TRBJ1-2, the V gene TRBV4-2, with D maybe TRBD1 (5 bases). The germline V gene has CDR1 LGHNA and CDR2 YNFKEQ. The ends were cut back, 7 bases at V and 0 bases at J, with 21 bases in the middle. The CDR3 runs to 17 residues. The CDR3 DNA reads as TGTGCCAGCACCACGGGGCTCAGAAGGGGTACTAACTATGGCTACACCTTC. It is translated as CASTTGLRRGTNYGYTF.

This clonotype was seen repeatedly, ten times or more. CDR3 DNA sequence: TGTGCCAGCAGTGAAGGCAGCCGCTTACCGGGACAATTCTCTGGGGCCAACGTCCTGACTTTC. Protein product: CASSEGSRLPGQFSGANVLTF. J is TRBJ2-6 and V is TRBV2; D perhaps matches TRBD1 (6 bases). The V end was cut by 1 base, the J end by 0 bases, with 22 bases between. The CDR3 has 21 amino acids. Germline assignment: CDR1 SNHLY and CDR2 FYNNEI.

The CDR3 reads CSAKKGQVSGPQHF. The CDR3 bases are TGCAGTGCTAAAAAAGGACAGGTATCCGGGCCCCAGCATTTT. The rearrangement joins TRBV20-1 to TRBJ1-5, with TRBD1 matching 7 bases. The CDR3 sequence is 14 residues long. With 4 bases clipped from V and 9 bases from J, the junction kept 12 bases outside the gene matches. The germline V gene encodes CDR1 DFQATT and CDR2 SNEGSKA (reference sequence).

This clonotype has ten or more counts. This chain links TRBV20-1 with TRBJ2-5; 7 bases agree with TRBD2. This CDR3 is built from 13 residues. The junction had 7 bases not matched to a gene; V was cut back by 6 bases and J by 3 bases. Germline V lookup: CDR1 DFQATT, CDR2 SNEGSKA (reference sequence). DNA for the CDR3: TGCAGTGCGGAACTAGCGAATGAAGAGACCCAGTACTTC. Translated, it gives CSAELANEETQYF.

This clonotype was counted many times. The chain is built from TRBV28 and TRBJ2-7; D gene uncertain. This CDR3 contains 14 residues. Trimming took 3 bases from V and 3 from J, leaving 12 bases between them. Germline CDR1 and CDR2: MDHEN and SYDVKM. The CDR3 DNA is TGTGCCAGCAGTTTGTCGGGTTTCCTCTACGAGCAGTACTTC. Its protein is CASSLSGFLYEQYF. Full variable domain (remainder filled in from reference TRBV28 and TRBJ2-7): DVKVTQSSRYLVKRTGEKVFLECVQDMDHENMFWYRQDPGLGLRLIYFSYDVKMKEKGDIPEGYSVSREKKERFSLILESASTNQTSMYLCASSLSGFLYEQYFGPGTRLTVT.

The rearrangement joins TRBV2 to TRBJ1-2; 11 nucleotides line up with TRBD1. CDR1 and CDR2 (germline): SNHLY, FYNNEI. V was pared by 6 bases and J by 0 bases, with 6 bases of the junction left unmatched. This CDR3 is 16 amino acids long. CDR3 DNA sequence: TGTGCCAGCAGGACCGGGACAGGGGGGACTAACTATGGCTACACCTTC. It encodes CASRTGTGGTNYGYTF.

The sample holds many counts of this clonotype. The chain recombines TRBV19 with TRBJ2-2, with D perhaps assigned TRBD1 or TRBD2 (6 bases each). Germline CDR1 and CDR2: LNHDA and SQIVND (reference sequence). The CDR3 spans 15 residues. The V end lost 3 bases, the J end lost 0 bases, and 8 bases lay between the germline ends. CDR3: CASSMGGPNTGELFF. The CDR3 coding sequence is TGTGCCAGTAGTATGGGGGGCCCGAACACCGGGGAGCTGTTTTTT.

The chain is built from TRBV9 and TRBJ1-1; D not resolved. The CDR3 sequence is 15 residues long. Per germline, CDR1 SGDLS and CDR2 YYNGEE. V lost 0 bases and J 1 base, leaving 10 bases between the germline ends. The CDR3: CASSVEGSGNTEAFF. CDR3 coding DNA: TGTGCCAGCAGCGTAGAGGGATCGGGGAACACTGAAGCTTTCTTT.

This clonotype came up many times. For the CDR3, the DNA is TGCGCCAGCAGCCAAGGCTTTCGGGGGCTGGGGAAAAAACAGCCCCAGCATTTT. Protein sequence: CASSQGFRGLGKKQPQHF. This chain joins TRBV4-1 and TRBJ1-5; perhaps TRBD1 as D (6 bases). Trimming took off 1 base at V and 7 bases at J, with 23 bases between the two ends. This CDR3 contains 18 residues. Germline CDR1 MGHRA, CDR2 YSYEKL.

This clonotype has just a few counts. DNA of the CDR3: TGTGCCAGCAGTTTATCCCCCCCAGGTCCACCTAACTATGGCTACACCTTC. This codes for CASSLSPPGPPNYGYTF. This chain connects TRBV27 to TRBJ1-2; D unresolved. Germline loops: CDR1 MNHEY, CDR2 SMNVEV (reference sequence). V lost 0 bases and J 0 bases, leaving 14 bases between the germline ends. CDR3 size: 17 residues.

This clonotype was seen at least ten times. The chain carries TRBV6-1 and TRBJ2-5, with a possible D match to TRBD2 (6 bases). This CDR3 region has 15 residues. Trimming removed 6 bases from V and 1 base from J, with 15 bases in between. The germline V gene has CDR1 MNHNS and CDR2 SASEGT. The chain's CDR3 is CASSPHREPQETQYF. CDR3 sequence (DNA): TGTGCCAGCAGCCCCCACCGGGAGCCCCAAGAGACCCAGTACTTC.

This chain connects TRBV5-6 to TRBJ2-2; perhaps TRBD1 as D (5 bases). V lost 4 bases, J lost 7 bases, and 14 bases lay in between. The germline CDR1 and CDR2 sequences are SGHDT and YYEEEE. The CDR3 runs to 14 residues. The CDR3 nucleotides are TGTGCCAGCAGCCCATTAGGGGTGGTCGGGGAGCTGTTTTTT. It is translated as CASSPLGVVGELFF.

This clonotype has ten or more counts. The genes are TRBV6-1 and TRBJ2-7; a weak D match, TRBD2 (6 bases). The CDR3 totals 13 residues. Germline CDR1 reads MNHNS; CDR2 reads SASEGT. V lost 7 bases and J lost 2, with 12 bases in between. CDR3 DNA sequence: TGTGCCAGCACCGCCGGCGGGGCCTACGAGCAGTACTTC. Amino acid sequence: CASTAGGAYEQYF.

This clonotype was seen at least ten times. The V gene is TRBV5-1, the J gene TRBJ1-2, with D maybe TRBD1 (5 bases). Trimming took off 5 bases at V and 2 bases at J, with 16 bases between the two ends. The CDR3 totals 15 residues. CDR1 SGHRS and CDR2 YFSETQ come from the germline V gene. This CDR3 is CASRAWSGQNYGYTF. The CDR3 nucleotides are TGCGCCAGCAGAGCTTGGTCAGGGCAGAACTATGGCTACACCTTC.

The J gene is TRBJ2-2, the V gene TRBV28; D may correspond to TRBD1 or TRBD2 (5 bases each). Germline CDR1 is MDHEN and CDR2 is SYDVKM. V lost 4 bases and J lost 6, with 18 bases in between. This CDR3 contains 16 residues. CDR3 bases: TGTGCCAGCAGTTCCCATACCCAGGGAGTCCCCGGGGAGCTGTTTTTT. It is translated as CASSSHTQGVPGELFF.

The table lists this clonotype with a few counts. This rearrangement joins TRBV7-8 to TRBJ2-2; 8 bases align to TRBD2. Germline loops: CDR1 SGHVS, CDR2 FQNEAQ. CDR3 length: 16 residues. V was clipped by 5 bases and J by 4 bases; unmatched bases: 9. The CDR3 region is CASSPRGGEGTGELFF. CDR3 coding DNA: TGTGCCAGCAGCCCACGGGGGGGAGAGGGCACCGGGGAGCTGTTTTTT. Full variable domain (outside the CDR3, taken from reference TRBV7-8 and TRBJ2-2): GAGVSQSPRYKVAKRGQDVALRCDPISGHVSLFWYQQALGQGPEFLTYFQNEAQLDKSGLPSDRFFAERPEGSVSTLKIQRTQQEDSAVYLCASSPRGGEGTGELFFGEGSRLTVL.

The table lists this clonotype with a few counts. J is TRBJ2-7 and V is TRBV6-1; maybe TRBD1 (5 bases). CDR1 is MNHNS, CDR2 SASEGT, per germline. The CDR3 has 14 residues. V lost 2 bases, J lost 2 bases, and 10 bases lay in between. The CDR3 spells CASSELGLAYEQYF. CDR3 nucleotide sequence: TGTGCCAGCAGTGAACTGGGGCTAGCCTACGAGCAGTACTTC.

The rearrangement joins TRBV12-3 or TRBV12-4 to TRBJ2-5; TRBD2 matches at 7 bases. The CDR3 is 16 residues long. V lost 4 bases, J lost 0 bases, and 8 bases stayed unmatched. CDR3 sequence (DNA): TGTGCCAGCAGTTCCTTGCTAGCGGCGTACCAAGAGACCCAGTACTTC. Translated, it gives CASSSLLAAYQETQYF.

A remark on this clonotype: With a much larger clone just one base away, this may be a read error. The CDR3: CASSLLGRVAGQGKNIKYF. CDR3 sequence (DNA): TGTGCCAGCAGTTTATTAGGTCGCGTGGCAGGGCAGGGGAAAAACATTAAGTACTTC. This chain connects TRBV27 to TRBJ2-4, with a weak D call TRBD1 (6 bases). This CDR3 contains 19 residues. CDR1 and CDR2 from the germline V gene are MNHEY and SMNVEV (reference sequence).

This clonotype was seen many times. CDR3 residues: CASRMWGNTEAFF. The CDR3 nucleotides read TGTGCCAGCAGGATGTGGGGGAACACTGAAGCTTTCTTT. The chain joins TRBV6-1 to TRBJ1-1; D remains ambiguous. V was pared by 6 bases and J by 1 base, with 9 bases between. CDR1 and CDR2 from the germline V gene are MNHNS and SASEGT. This CDR3 is 13 amino acids long.

The sample holds many counts of this clonotype. This chain uses TRBV28 with TRBJ1-1; the D is unclear. This CDR3 has 15 residues. Per germline, CDR1 MDHEN and CDR2 SYDVKM. V was cut by 5 bases and J by 4 bases, with 17 bases left in between. CDR3: CASSQPGRRVTEAFF. In DNA form, the CDR3 reads TGTGCCAGCAGTCAGCCCGGGAGGCGAGTCACTGAAGCTTTCTTT. The full variable domain, rest sourced from reference TRBV28 and TRBJ1-1, is DVKVTQSSRYLVKRTGEKVFLECVQDMDHENMFWYRQDPGLGLRLIYFSYDVKMKEKGDIPEGYSVSREKKERFSLILESASTNQTSMYLCASSQPGRRVTEAFFGQGTRLTVV.

This clonotype appeared many times. The V call is TRBV12-3 or TRBV12-4, the J call TRBJ1-1; D is uncertain. Deletions cut 1 base from V and 5 bases from J, with 8 bases between. The CDR3 length is 13 residues. In nucleotides, the CDR3 is TGTGCCAGCAGTTTAGTGGGGAGGACTGAAGCTTTCTTT. Its translation: CASSLVGRTEAFF.

The genes are TRBV11-2 and TRBJ2-2; TRBD1 or TRBD2 may be the D gene (5 bases each). V was pared by 5 bases and J by 3 bases, with 16 bases between. This CDR3 has 16 residues. The V gene's germline CDR1 is SGHAT and CDR2 FQNNGV. The CDR3 sequence is CASSTKGTEDTGELFF. The CDR3, as DNA: TGTGCCAGCAGCACTAAGGGGACGGAGGACACCGGGGAGCTGTTTTTT.

This chain uses TRBV19 with TRBJ1-1, with 7 bases identical to TRBD1. This CDR3 is built from 16 residues. Germline V CDR1 and CDR2: LNHDA, SQIVND (reference sequence). Unmatched junction bases numbered 8, after V lost 4 bases and J lost 0 bases. In nucleotides, the CDR3 is TGTGCCAGTAGTAGGGACAGACTCTTAATGAACACTGAAGCTTTCTTT. Encoded protein: CASSRDRLLMNTEAFF. The complete variable domain, with remaining parts taken from reference TRBV19 and TRBJ1-1, reads DGGITQSPKYLFRKEGQNVTLSCEQNLNHDAMYWYRQDPGQGLRLIYYSQIVNDFQKGDIAEGYSVSREKKESFPLTVTSAQKNPTAFYLCASSRDRLLMNTEAFFGQGTRLTVV.